This T cell receptor (beta chain) was identified in a study of shared clonotypes between healthy human individuals. V was trimmed by 3 bases and J by 4 bases, leaving 9 bases between them. Germline V gives CDR1 SEHNR, CDR2 FQNEAQ (reference sequence). The CDR3 consists of 13 residues. Repertoires were generated with immunoSEQ multiplex PCR, while TCRdb's copy carries only in-frame clones and drops some. The sample lists nearly 1,000,000 clones, over 75% occurring once. The clonotype was recovered from a man aged 18 to 30 in good health. The sample was memory CD4+ T cells sorted from blood. As to subset: CD45RA-negative fraction. The chain employs TRBV7-9 and TRBJ1-2, with D unresolved. The CDR3 DNA reads TGTGCCAGCAGCTTGGGCCGGAGCTATGGCTACACCTTC. Protein product: CASSLGRSYGYTF.